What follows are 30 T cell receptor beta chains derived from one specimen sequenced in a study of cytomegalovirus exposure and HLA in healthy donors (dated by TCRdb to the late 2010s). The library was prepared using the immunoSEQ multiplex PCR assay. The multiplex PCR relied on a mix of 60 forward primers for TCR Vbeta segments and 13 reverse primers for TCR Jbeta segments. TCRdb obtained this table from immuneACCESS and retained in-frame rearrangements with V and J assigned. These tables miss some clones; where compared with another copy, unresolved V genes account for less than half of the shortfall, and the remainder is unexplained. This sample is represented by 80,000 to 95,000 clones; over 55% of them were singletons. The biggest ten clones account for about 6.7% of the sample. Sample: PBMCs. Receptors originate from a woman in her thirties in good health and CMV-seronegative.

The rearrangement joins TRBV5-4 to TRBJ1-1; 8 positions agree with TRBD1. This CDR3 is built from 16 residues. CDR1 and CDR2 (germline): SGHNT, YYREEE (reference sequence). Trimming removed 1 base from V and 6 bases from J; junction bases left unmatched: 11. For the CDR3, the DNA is TGTGCCAGCAGCTTGCCCGGAAGCAGGGGGCCGTCTGAAGCTTTCTTT. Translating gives CASSLPGSRGPSEAFF.

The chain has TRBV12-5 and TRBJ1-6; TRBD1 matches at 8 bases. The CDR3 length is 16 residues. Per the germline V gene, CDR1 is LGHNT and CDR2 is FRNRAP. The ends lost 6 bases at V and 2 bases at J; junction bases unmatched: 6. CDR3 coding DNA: TGTGCTAGTGGCCGGGACAGGCTGACCTATAATTCACCCCTCCACTTT. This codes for CASGRDRLTYNSPLHF.

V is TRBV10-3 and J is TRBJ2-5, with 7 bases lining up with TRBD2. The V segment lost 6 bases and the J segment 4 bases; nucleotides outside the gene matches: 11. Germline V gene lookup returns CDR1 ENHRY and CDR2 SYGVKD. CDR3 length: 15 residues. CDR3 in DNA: TGTGCCATCAGAGCCGGGCCTCCGGGAGGAGAGACCCAGTACTTC. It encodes CAIRAGPPGGETQYF.

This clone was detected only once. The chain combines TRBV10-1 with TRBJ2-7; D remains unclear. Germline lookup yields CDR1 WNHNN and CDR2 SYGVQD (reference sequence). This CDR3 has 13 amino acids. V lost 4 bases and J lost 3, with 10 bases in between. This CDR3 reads CASSANTNYEQYF. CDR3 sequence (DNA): TGCGCCAGCAGTGCGAACACCAACTACGAGCAGTACTTC.

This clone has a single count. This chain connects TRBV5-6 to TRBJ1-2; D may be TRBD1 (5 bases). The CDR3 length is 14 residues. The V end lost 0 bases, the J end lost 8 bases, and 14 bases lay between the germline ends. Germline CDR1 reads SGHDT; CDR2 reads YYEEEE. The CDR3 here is CASSLGSGLGGYTF. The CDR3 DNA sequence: TGTGCCAGCAGCTTGGGGTCAGGGTTGGGGGGCTACACCTTC.

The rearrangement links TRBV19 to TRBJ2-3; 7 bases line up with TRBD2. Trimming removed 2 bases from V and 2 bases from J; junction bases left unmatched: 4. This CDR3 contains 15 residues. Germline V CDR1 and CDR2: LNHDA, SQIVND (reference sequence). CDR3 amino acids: CASSISAGITDTQYF. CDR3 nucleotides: TGTGCCAGTAGTATATCAGCGGGGATCACAGATACGCAGTATTTT.

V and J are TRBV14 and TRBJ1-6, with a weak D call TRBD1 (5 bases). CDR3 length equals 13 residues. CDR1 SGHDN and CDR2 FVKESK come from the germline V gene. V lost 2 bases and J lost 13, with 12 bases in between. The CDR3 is CASSQRQPGPLHF. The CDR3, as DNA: TGTGCCAGCAGCCAACGACAGCCCGGCCCCCTCCACTTT. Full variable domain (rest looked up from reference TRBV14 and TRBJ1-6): EAGVTQFPSHSVIEKGQTVTLRCDPISGHDNLYWYRRVMGKEIKFLLHFVKESKQDESGMPNNRFLAERTGGTYSTLKVQPAELEDSGVYFCASSQRQPGPLHFGNGTRLTVT.

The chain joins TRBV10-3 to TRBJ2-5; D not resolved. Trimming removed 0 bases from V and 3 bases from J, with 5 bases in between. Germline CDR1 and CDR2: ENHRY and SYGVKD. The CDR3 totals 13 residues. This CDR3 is CAISESSEETQYF. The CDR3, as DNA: TGTGCCATCAGTGAGTCGAGCGAAGAGACCCAGTACTTC.

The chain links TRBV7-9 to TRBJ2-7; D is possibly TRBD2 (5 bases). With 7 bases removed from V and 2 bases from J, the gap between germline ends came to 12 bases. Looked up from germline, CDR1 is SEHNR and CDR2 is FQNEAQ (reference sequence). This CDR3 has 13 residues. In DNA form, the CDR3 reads TGTGCCAGCACGGGGAGCCACACCTACGAGCAGTACTTC. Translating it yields CASTGSHTYEQYF.

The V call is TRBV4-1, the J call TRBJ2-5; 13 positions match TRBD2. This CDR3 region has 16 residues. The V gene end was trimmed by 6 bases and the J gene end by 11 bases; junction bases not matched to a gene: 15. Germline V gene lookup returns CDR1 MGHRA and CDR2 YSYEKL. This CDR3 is CASSPGLAGFLLEQYF. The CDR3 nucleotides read TGCGCCAGCAGTCCGGGACTAGCGGGGTTCCTCTTGGAGCAGTACTTC.

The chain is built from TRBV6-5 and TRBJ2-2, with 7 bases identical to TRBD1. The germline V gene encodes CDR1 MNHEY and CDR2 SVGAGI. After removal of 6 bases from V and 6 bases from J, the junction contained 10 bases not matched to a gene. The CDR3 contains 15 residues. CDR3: CASRLGGAGSGELFF. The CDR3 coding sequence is TGTGCCAGCAGATTAGGGGGCGCAGGTTCCGGGGAGCTGTTTTTT.

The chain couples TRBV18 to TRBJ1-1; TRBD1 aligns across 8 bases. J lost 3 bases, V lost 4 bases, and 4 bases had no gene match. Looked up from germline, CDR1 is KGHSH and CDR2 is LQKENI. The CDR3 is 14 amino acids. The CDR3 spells CASSLEDRDTEAFF. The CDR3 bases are TGTGCCAGCTCACTCGAGGACAGGGACACTGAAGCTTTCTTT.

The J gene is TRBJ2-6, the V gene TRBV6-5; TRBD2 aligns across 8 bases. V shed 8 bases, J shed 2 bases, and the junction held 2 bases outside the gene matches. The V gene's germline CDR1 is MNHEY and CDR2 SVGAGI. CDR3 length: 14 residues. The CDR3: CASLRGAGANVLTF. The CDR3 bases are TGTGCCAGCTTGCGGGGGGCTGGGGCCAACGTCCTGACTTTC.

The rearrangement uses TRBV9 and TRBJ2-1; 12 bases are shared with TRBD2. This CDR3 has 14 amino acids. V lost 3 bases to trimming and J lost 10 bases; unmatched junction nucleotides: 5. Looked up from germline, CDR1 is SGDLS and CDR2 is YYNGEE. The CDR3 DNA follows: TGTGCCAGCAGCGATGAGACTAGCGGGGGCGAGCAGTTCTTC. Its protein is CASSDETSGGEQFF.

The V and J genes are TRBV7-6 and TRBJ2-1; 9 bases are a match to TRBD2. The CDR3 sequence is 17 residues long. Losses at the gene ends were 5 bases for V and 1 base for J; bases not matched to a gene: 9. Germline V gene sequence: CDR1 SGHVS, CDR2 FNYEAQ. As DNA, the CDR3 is TGTGCCAGCAGCCTAAGCGGGGGGCCTCTTTCCTACAATGAGCAGTTCTTC. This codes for CASSLSGGPLSYNEQFF.

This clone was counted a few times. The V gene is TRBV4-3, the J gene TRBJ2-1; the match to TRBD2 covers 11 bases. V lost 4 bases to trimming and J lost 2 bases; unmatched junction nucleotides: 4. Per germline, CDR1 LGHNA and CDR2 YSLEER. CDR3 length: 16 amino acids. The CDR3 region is CASSRVAGGPYNEQFF. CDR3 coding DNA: TGCGCCAGCAGCCGGGTAGCGGGAGGGCCCTACAATGAGCAGTTCTTC.

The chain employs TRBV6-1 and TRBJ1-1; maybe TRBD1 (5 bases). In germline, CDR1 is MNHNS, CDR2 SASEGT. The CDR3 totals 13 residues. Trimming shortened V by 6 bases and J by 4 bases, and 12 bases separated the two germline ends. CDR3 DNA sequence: TGTGCCAGCAGAGCCACAGGTGGCACTGAAGCTTTCTTT. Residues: CASRATGGTEAFF.

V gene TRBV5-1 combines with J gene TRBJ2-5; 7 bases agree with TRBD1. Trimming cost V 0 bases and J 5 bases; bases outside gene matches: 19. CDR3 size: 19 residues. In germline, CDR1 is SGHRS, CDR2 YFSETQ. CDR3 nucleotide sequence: TGCGCCAGCAGCTTGGGGGACCCCACAGGGGTGGGTCGGTGGGAGACCCAGTACTTC. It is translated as CASSLGDPTGVGRWETQYF.

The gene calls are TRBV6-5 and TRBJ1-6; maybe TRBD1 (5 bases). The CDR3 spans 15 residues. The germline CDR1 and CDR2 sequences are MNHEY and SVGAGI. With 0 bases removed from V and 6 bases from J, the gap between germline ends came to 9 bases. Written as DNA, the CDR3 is TGTGCCAGCAGTTACTCAAACGGGGGTAATTCACCCCTCCACTTT. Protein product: CASSYSNGGNSPLHF.

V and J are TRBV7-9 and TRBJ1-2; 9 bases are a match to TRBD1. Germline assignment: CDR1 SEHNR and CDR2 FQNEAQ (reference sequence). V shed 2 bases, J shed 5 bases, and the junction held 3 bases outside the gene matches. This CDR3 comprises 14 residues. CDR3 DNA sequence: TGTGCCAGCAGCTTAAACAGGGGGCCTTATGGCTACACCTTC. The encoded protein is CASSLNRGPYGYTF.

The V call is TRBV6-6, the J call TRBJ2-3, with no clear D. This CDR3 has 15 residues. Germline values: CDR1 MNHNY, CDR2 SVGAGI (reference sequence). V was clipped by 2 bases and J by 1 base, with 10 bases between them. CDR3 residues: CASSYPAEGTDTQYF. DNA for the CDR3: TGTGCCAGCAGTTACCCGGCTGAGGGCACAGATACGCAGTATTTT.

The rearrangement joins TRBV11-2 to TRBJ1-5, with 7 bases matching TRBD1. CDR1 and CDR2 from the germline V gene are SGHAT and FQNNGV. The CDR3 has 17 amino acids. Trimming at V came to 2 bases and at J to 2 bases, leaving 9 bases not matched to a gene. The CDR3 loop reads CASSLSAHQGGNQPQHF. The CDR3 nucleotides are TGTGCCAGCAGCTTAAGCGCCCACCAGGGGGGCAATCAGCCCCAGCATTTT.

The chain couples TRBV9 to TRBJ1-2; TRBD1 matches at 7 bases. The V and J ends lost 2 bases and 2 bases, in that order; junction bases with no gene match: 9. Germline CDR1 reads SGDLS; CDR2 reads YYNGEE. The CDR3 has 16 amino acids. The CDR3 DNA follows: TGTGCCAGCAGCGTCTTCGACAGGGTGGGAAACTATGGCTACACCTTC. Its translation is CASSVFDRVGNYGYTF.

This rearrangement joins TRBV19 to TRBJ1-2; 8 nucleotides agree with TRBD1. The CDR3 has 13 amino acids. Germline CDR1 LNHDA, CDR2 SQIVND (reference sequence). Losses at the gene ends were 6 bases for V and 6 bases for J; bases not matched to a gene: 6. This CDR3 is CASRPDRGNGYTF. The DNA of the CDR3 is TGTGCCAGTAGACCTGACAGGGGTAATGGCTACACCTTC.

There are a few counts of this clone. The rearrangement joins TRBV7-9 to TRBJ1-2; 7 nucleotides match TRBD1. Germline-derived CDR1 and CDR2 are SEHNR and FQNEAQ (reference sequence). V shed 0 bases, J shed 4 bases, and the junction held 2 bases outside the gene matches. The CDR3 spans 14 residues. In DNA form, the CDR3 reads TGTGCCAGCAGCTTAGCCGGGACAGTCTATGGCTACACCTTC. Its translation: CASSLAGTVYGYTF.

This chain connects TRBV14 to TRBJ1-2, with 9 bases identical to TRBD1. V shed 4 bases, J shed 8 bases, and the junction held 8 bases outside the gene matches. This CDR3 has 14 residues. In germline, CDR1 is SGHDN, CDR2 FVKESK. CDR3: CASSLRDRVDGYTF. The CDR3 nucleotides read TGTGCCAGCAGCCTCCGGGACAGGGTCGACGGCTACACCTTC.

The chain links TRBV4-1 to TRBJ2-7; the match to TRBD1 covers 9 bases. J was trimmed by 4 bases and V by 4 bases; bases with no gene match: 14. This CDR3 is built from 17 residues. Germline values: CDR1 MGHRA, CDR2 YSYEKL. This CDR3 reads CASSPYLTGGGTYEQYF. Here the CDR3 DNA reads TGCGCCAGCAGCCCATACCTTACAGGGGGCGGTACGTACGAGCAGTACTTC.

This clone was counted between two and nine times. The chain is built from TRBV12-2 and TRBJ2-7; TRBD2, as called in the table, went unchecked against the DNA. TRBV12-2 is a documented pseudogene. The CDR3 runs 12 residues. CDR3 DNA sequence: TGTGCAAGTCGCCGGGACTGCTACGAGCAGTACTTC. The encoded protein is CASRRDCYEQYF.

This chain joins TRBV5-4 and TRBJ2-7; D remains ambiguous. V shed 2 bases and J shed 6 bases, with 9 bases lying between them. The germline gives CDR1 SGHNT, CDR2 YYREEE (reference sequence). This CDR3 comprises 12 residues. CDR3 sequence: CASSLGPGEQYF. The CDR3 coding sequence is TGTGCCAGCAGCTTAGGTCCGGGCGAGCAGTACTTC.

This chain's CDR3 is CASSYWGRPGEKLFF. The CDR3 bases are TGTGCCAGCAGTTACTGGGGCCGCCCGGGTGAAAAACTGTTTTTT. V gene TRBV6-5 combines with J gene TRBJ1-4; D might be TRBD1 (5 bases). V dropped 1 base and J dropped 7 bases, with 13 bases sitting between them. In germline, CDR1 is MNHEY, CDR2 SVGAGI. The CDR3 runs 15 residues.